This T cell receptor (beta chain) stems from a study of long-term antiretroviral therapy in people with HIV. Across the study: The oldest samples precede the 2015 immediate-ART recommendation by about a decade. Study results and limitations: Clonotypes expanded prior to ART showed repertoire dominance at all sampled time points. HIV repertoires had narrower CDR3 length ranges than controls. Documentation of ART adherence, viral resistance or therapy changes was absent.

In the case of this clone: Its specificity is not known.

The assay, immunoSEQ v3.0, was run at survey level. The data were produced by immunoSEQ multiplex PCR, yet TCRdb's version contains in-frame clones alone and is incomplete. The data show about 24,000 clones, with roughly 95% seen just once and 2% to 2.5% held by the top ten. The CDR3 has 14 residues. CDR1 is KGHSH and CDR2 is LQKENI in the germline V gene. V lost 3 bases and J lost 7, with 16 bases in between. This specimen was unsorted PBMCs, taken about 5 years after starting antiretroviral therapy. The chain recombines TRBV18 with TRBJ2-7; no clear D gene. The source is a woman aged 45 to 65 with HIV. The CDR3 spells CASSPQENLSEQYF. In DNA, the CDR3 is TGTGCCAGCTCACCTCAGGAGAACCTATCTGAGCAGTACTTC. The whole variable domain, remainder taken from reference TRBV18 and TRBJ2-7, is NAGVMQNPRHLVRRRGQEARLRCSPMKGHSHVYWYRQLPEEGLKFMVYLQKENIIDESGMPKERFSAEFPKEGPSILRIQQVVRGDSAAYFCASSPQENLSEQYFGPGTRLTVT.